The 6 T cell receptor beta chains given below trace back to one sample, sequenced in a study of identical twins. MiXCR, applied by TCRdb to the 5' RACE reads, yields one record per CDR3 protein. The top ten clones hold 6% to 8.5% of a sample with a few hundred thousand distinct CDR3 sequences, roughly 9% of them seen once. The same sample was also used in a study of yellow fever vaccine responses in identical twins.

Sequences were obtained from CD8+ T cells sorted from blood. The source is a woman between 18 and 29 years old in good health.

This clonotype was seen at least ten times. The chain links TRBV12-3 or TRBV12-4 to TRBJ1-2, with TRBD1 matching 10 bases. This CDR3 is built from 12 residues. J lost 8 bases, V lost 8 bases, and 5 bases had no gene match. DNA for the CDR3: TGTGCCAGCCGACAGGGGGCTTACGGCTACACCTTC. The encoded protein is CASRQGAYGYTF.

This clonotype was detected ten times or more. V gene TRBV7-9 combines with J gene TRBJ1-1; D is ambiguous. V lost 5 bases to trimming and J lost 8 bases, with 15 bases between them. The germline V gene encodes CDR1 SEHNR and CDR2 FQNEAQ (reference sequence). This CDR3 spans 13 amino acids. CDR3 coding DNA: TGTGCCAGCAGCCCTCGTCACGAGGAGGAAGCTTTCTTT. Translated: CASSPRHEEEAFF.

In this sample, this clonotype turned up many times. V and J are TRBV12-3 or TRBV12-4 and TRBJ2-7; TRBD1 matches at 8 bases. CDR3 length equals 16 residues. Trimming cost V 3 bases and J 6 bases; bases outside gene matches: 13. CDR3: CASSFSTGGSGAEQYF. As DNA, the CDR3 is TGTGCCAGCAGTTTCTCAACAGGGGGATCGGGGGCCGAGCAGTACTTC.

This clonotype was seen ten or more times. The CDR3 is CASSFGSGYTF. The DNA for the CDR3 is TGCGCCAGCAGCTTCGGGAGTGGCTACACCTTC. The chain has TRBV5-1 and TRBJ1-2; D uncertain. The CDR3 runs to 11 residues. Germline V gene lookup returns CDR1 SGHRS and CDR2 YFSETQ. Trimming stripped 2 bases from V and 7 bases from J, with 6 bases between.

This clonotype was seen a handful of times. The rearrangement joins TRBV3-1 to TRBJ2-3, with D perhaps assigned TRBD1 or TRBD2 (5 bases each). The ends were cut back, 3 bases at V and 6 bases at J, with 10 bases in the middle. In germline, CDR1 is LGHDT, CDR2 YNNKEL (reference sequence). The CDR3 extends over 13 amino acids. Written as DNA, the CDR3 is TGTGCCAGCAGCCAGCTCGAGGGGGATACGCAGTATTTT. Residues: CASSQLEGDTQYF.

This clonotype has only a few counts. This chain links TRBV20-1 with TRBJ2-7; D not certain. This CDR3 contains 13 residues. The germline V gene has CDR1 DFQATT and CDR2 SNEGSKA (reference sequence). Deletions cut 1 base from V and 0 bases from J, with 7 bases between. CDR3 coding DNA: TGCAGTGCTAGAGGGACGTACTCCTACGAGCAGTACTTC. Its protein product is CSARGTYSYEQYF.